This T cell receptor (beta chain) originates from a study of OX40 agonist ivuxolimab in advanced cancers. Looking at the study overall: Ivuxolimab was an agonistic, fully human IgG2 monoclonal antibody directed against OX40 (CD134), a costimulatory receptor. Intravenous ivuxolimab was administered to patients every 2 weeks at six dose levels: 0.01, 0.1, 0.3, 1.5, 3 and 10 mg/kg. Among the approximately 50 dose-escalation patients, around 19 had hepatocellular carcinoma, approximately 15 melanoma, 9 renal cell carcinoma and 9 head and neck cancer. The dose-escalation cohort was roughly 83% male with a mean age of approximately 60 years, ranging from 23 to 79. Patients were allowed to have had prior anti-PD-1, anti-PD-L1 or anti-CTLA-4 therapy, and around two fifths of the dose-escalation patients had been treated with checkpoint inhibitors. Three dose-escalation patients achieved partial responses, one with hepatocellular carcinoma and two with cutaneous melanoma. The purpose of peripheral TCRbeta sequencing was to test whether ivuxolimab changed TCR sequence diversity and led to clonal T-cell expansion. The paper covers the monotherapy dose-escalation part of the phase I ivuxolimab trial, which included N of about 51 patients.

To sequence the TCRbeta CDR3 region, genomic DNA was isolated from the sorted cells. The immunoSEQ Assay was used to sequence the TCRbeta CDR3 regions. Drawn from immuneACCESS, this table holds only the in-frame rearrangements with V and J called that TCRdb kept. Clones are partly lost; checked studies trace under half to an unresolved V gene and leave the rest unexplained. The sample table shows tens of thousands of clones, and approximately 78% are seen once. 2.6% of the sample is held by the ten biggest clonotypes. Note on this clone: Its specific antigen is unknown. No much larger clonotype is one base removed from it; base qualities were not supplied.

Patients with a history of autoimmune disease or receiving systemic immunosuppression were excluded from the trial. Peripheral blood for TCR sequencing was collected from all dose cohorts at baseline, on cycle 4 day 1, and on cycle 7 day 1. The samples were taken from a phase I, first-in-human, multicenter, open-label dose-escalation trial of ivuxolimab. Adults with locally advanced or metastatic head and neck squamous cell, hepatocellular, melanoma or renal cell carcinoma were enrolled in the trial. Before TCR sequencing, CD4+ and CD8+ T cells were separately sorted from peripheral blood. Here is what the overall study found, with its caveats: The antigen specificity of the peripheral T cells that underwent clonal expansion was not determined. Low levels of normalized T-cell clonal expansion were also seen in some patients who did not respond. At doses of 0.1 to 3.0 mg/kg, clonal expansion of both CD4+ and CD8+ blood T cells was observed from baseline to week 6. Partial responders in the 0.1-3.0 mg/kg groups had among the lowest normalized peripheral clonal expansion, especially among CD8+ T cells. After ivuxolimab, CD8+ T cells had more expanded clones than CD4+ T cells on average.

V loses 10 bases, J loses 5 bases, and the germline ends lie 22 bases apart. The CDR3 runs 15 residues from the cysteine to the phenylalanine. CDR3 DNA is the only sequence kept; it has 45 bases, read in frame from the first base. Taken from the germline V gene, the CDR1 and CDR2 loops are ENHRY and SYGVKD. The sample in question was CD4+ or CD8+ T cells sorted from blood, obtained in a trial of the OX40 agonist ivuxolimab. The receptor was isolated from an adult with an advanced solid tumor such as melanoma, head and neck, liver or kidney cancer. The sequence joins TRBV10-3 to TRBJ2-3, with a weak D call of TRBD1 (6 bases match). The DNA reads as follows: TGTGCCACCCTGGGGGCCGCTACCAGCCTAGATACGCAGTATTTT. Its protein product is CATLGAATSLDTQYF.